This T cell receptor beta chain originates from a study of early T cells in non-severe SARS-CoV-2 infection. Whole-study context: Sequencing of unsorted whole blood was done on bulk RNA, leaving chains unpaired. Study-level findings and limits: Matching results from VDJdb favored anti-spike CD8 responses, leaving private and CD4 specificities undetected.

With V trimmed by 2 bases and J by 5 bases, 8 bases remained unmatched. This CDR3 contains 15 residues. In germline, CDR1 is LGHDT, CDR2 YNNKEL (reference sequence). As part of library construction, unique molecular identifiers were attached to individual cDNA molecules. TCRdb re-analysed the 5' RACE reads in MiXCR, keeping a single row per CDR3 protein. The data show fewer than 75,000 distinct CDR3 sequences, with roughly 18% seen just once and about 8.2% held by the top ten. About this clonotype itself: The antigen remains undetermined.

The V gene is TRBV3-1, the J gene TRBJ1-2; 7 positions agree with TRBD1. Here the sequenced sample was whole blood, taken at baseline. The source of this sequence is an adult who was a healthcare worker with PCR-confirmed SARS-CoV-2 infection or an uninfected control (not recorded which). The CDR3 sequence: CASSQRGTENYGYTF. The CDR3 coding sequence is TGTGCCAGCAGCCAACGCGGGACAGAAAATTATGGCTACACCTTC.